This TCR beta chain was found in a study of cytomegalovirus exposure and HLA in healthy donors. Findings and limits, study-wide: Several of the most significant clusters were apparently associated with common viral pathogens in a later analysis. Judged likely to be a sequencing artifact was a cluster of highly shared sequence variants.

The PCR made use of 60 Vbeta and 13 Jbeta primers. TCRdb keeps only in-frame clones here, not all; method: immunoSEQ multiplex PCR. Of some 150,000 clones listed, about four fifths were seen once; the top ten hold 4.5% to 6%. The CDR3 loop spans 14 amino acids. Trimming stripped 6 bases from V and 4 bases from J, with 15 bases between. Per germline, CDR1 LNHDA and CDR2 SQIVND (reference sequence). With regard to this clone: Antigen: not known.

The material sequenced was PBMCs. V gene TRBV19 combines with J gene TRBJ1-2; D is ambiguous. The TCR sequence derives from a man aged 30-40 years in good health and CMV-seropositive. CDR3: CASSPIEVIYGYTF. The CDR3, as DNA: TGTGCCAGTAGCCCCATTGAGGTTATCTATGGCTACACCTTC.